The rows below give T cell receptor beta chains drawn from one sample of a study of vaccination effects on CD4 cells after COVID-19. TCRdb keeps only in-frame clones here, not all; method: immunoSEQ multiplex PCR. The sample records about 27,000 clones, roughly 74% being singletons. Their antigens are not known. The sequencing here drew on CD4+ T cells from PBMCs cultured with HCoV-NL63 spike peptides, taken before COVID-19 vaccination. Receptors originate from a human donor who received a COVID-19 vaccine. Both conserved end residues are part of each CDR3. A D gene is named only where the DNA matches it firmly. Rows may omit the clone size; those that give it use once, few, many or a size class.

V: TRBV27
D: TRBD1
size: .
CDR3: CASSLTAGTGSDGKLFF

V: TRBV4-2
D: .
size: .
CDR3: CASSQRGTYGYTF

V: TRBV5-8
D: .
size: .
CDR3: CASTLRTGRFNQPQHF

V: TRBV5-1
D: .
size: .
CDR3: CASSLGTWEVYGYTF

V: TRBV7-6
D: TRBD1
size: .
CDR3: CASSLGTGSNSPLHF

V: TRBV7-9
D: TRBD1
size: .
CDR3: CASRGDRAIPPYSGNTIYF

V: TRBV4-2
D: TRBD1
size: few
CDR3: CASSQVPTGVRNTEAFF

V: TRBV9
D: .
size: few
CDR3: CASSVAGAYNEQFF

V: TRBV19
D: TRBD1
size: .
CDR3: CASSPQDRVGGYTF

V: TRBV5-5
D: .
size: .
CDR3: CASSLRQSYGYTF

V: TRBV5-4
D: TRBD2
size: .
CDR3: CASSWPGTSGSDEQFF

V: TRBV29-1
D: .
size: .
CDR3: CSVRRQGGGEQFF

V: TRBV27
D: .
size: .
CDR3: CASSLSWTAYEQYF

V: TRBV14
D: .
size: few
CDR3: CASSQRTAYGYTF

V: TRBV5-1
D: .
size: .
CDR3: CASSRLRQGGYEQYF

V: TRBV24-1
D: .
size: .
CDR3: CATSTGNKNTEAFF

V: TRBV19
D: TRBD1
size: .
CDR3: CASSMMGDRDETQYF

V: TRBV7-6
D: TRBD1
size: .
CDR3: CASSLGQGGAGNTIYF

V: TRBV4-1
D: TRBD2
size: once
CDR3: CASSHPLAGAGEQYF

V: TRBV5-4
D: .
size: once
CDR3: CASSENPGLNTEAFF

V: TRBV3-1/TRBV3-2
D: TRBD2
size: .
CDR3: CASSQVHSGSVRAKNIQYF

V: TRBV7-8
D: .
size: few
CDR3: CASKIPTLHEQYF

V: TRBV29-1
D: .
size: many
CDR3: CSVLGTLGYTF

V: TRBV19
D: .
size: .
CDR3: CASSIRAANYGYTF

V: TRBV6-2/TRBV6-3
D: .
size: .
CDR3: CASSAGSDQPQHF

V: TRBV7-8
D: .
size: .
CDR3: CASSLGQGINTGELFF

V: TRBV7-8
D: .
size: .
CDR3: CASSPGKTQYF

V: TRBV19
D: .
size: .
CDR3: CASSIGPHGAKNIQYF

V: TRBV7-2
D: .
size: .
CDR3: CASSLQGTSSYEQYF

V: TRBV12-3/TRBV12-4
D: TRBD1
size: .
CDR3: CASAGGKYGYTF

V: TRBV20-1
D: .
size: .
CDR3: CSVTRSETQYF

V: TRBV9
D: .
size: .
CDR3: CASSGTTGNYGYTF

V: TRBV5-1
D: TRBD1
size: few
CDR3: CASSPGQEGGELFF

V: TRBV6-6
D: .
size: .
CDR3: CASSAGLSSYEQYF

V: TRBV4-3
D: .
size: .
CDR3: CASSPERANVLTF

V: TRBV7-9
D: TRBD1
size: once
CDR3: CASSLEGTGLYGYTF

V: TRBV9
D: TRBD2
size: .
CDR3: CASSAPSGGADTQYF

V: TRBV10-1
D: .
size: many
CDR3: CASSEPNLSTGSKNIQYF

V: TRBV29-1
D: TRBD1
size: .
CDR3: CSVEGSSGQGVLSTEAFF

V: TRBV2
D: .
size: .
CDR3: CASKPSGNTEAFF

V: TRBV5-1
D: TRBD2
size: .
CDR3: CASSLAGVAYEQYF

V: TRBV6-5
D: .
size: .
CDR3: CASSYRGGTQYF

V: TRBV9
D: .
size: few
CDR3: CASSVADRKTGNTIYF

V: TRBV12-3/TRBV12-4
D: .
size: .
CDR3: CASSTRPRPQHF

V: TRBV18
D: .
size: .
CDR3: CASSRRTEPNYGYTF

V: TRBV18
D: .
size: .
CDR3: CASSPLPGSNSPLHF